The present T cell receptor beta chain was sequenced within a study of T cells after yellow fever vaccination. Study-wide results and limits: It was a small share of clonotypes that appeared in both CD4 and CD8 compartments. From the bulk population, abundant clonotypes could contaminate and appear within FACS-sorted repertoires.

Comment on this clonotype: Its matching antigen is unknown.

Template switching with 5'RACE generated the TCR cDNA and added a universal primer site and UMIs. TCRdb re-derived calls from the 5' RACE reads in MiXCR, one entry per CDR3 protein. The sample lists 620,000 or so distinct CDR3 sequences; 12% were seen once. The length of the CDR3 is 17 residues. Germline trimming cut 4 bases from V and 0 bases from J; bases unmatched to any gene: 9. The germline CDR1 and CDR2 sequences are MGHDK and SYGVNS. The TCR comes from a man aged 25 to 40 who received the YFV17D yellow fever vaccine. The chain recombines TRBV25-1 with TRBJ2-1, with 7 nucleotides matching TRBD1. Material: PBMCs, obtained on the day of the yellow fever booster vaccination. CDR3 amino acids: CASSGREGASSYNEQFF. CDR3 coding DNA: TGTGCCAGCAGTGGACGAGAGGGGGCAAGCTCCTACAATGAGCAGTTCTTC.